The clone carrying this T cell receptor (beta chain) showed up just a few times. Antigen: not known. Time point reported: patch test 1, 2 weeks after DPC sensitization. Indicated treatment: therapeutic diphenylcyclopropenone sensitization with weekly scalp DPC. In the library, unique molecular identifiers were attached to individual cDNA molecules. TCRdb fed the RACE reads into MiXCR, producing one record per CDR3 protein. The top ten clones hold 2.1% of a sample with fewer than 100,000 distinct CDR3 sequences, roughly 12% of them seen once. The data were obtained in a study of human T cells and chemical hapten exposure. Overall study findings and caveats: The presence of alopecia in the donors means their immune response may differ from healthy people's.

This receptor was taken from a middle-aged woman with alopecia areata. Some clones in this sample may be carry-over from other donors' samples. Sequencing was performed on whole blood, taken in connection with sensitization to the hapten diphenylcyclopropenone (DPC).

The CDR3 loop reads CASTLQQGQSPLHF. As DNA, the CDR3 is TGTGCCAGCACCCTACAGCAGGGGCAATCACCCCTCCACTTT. The V gene is TRBV27, the J gene TRBJ1-6; a possible D gene is TRBD1 (6 bases). Trimming took off 7 bases at V and 10 bases at J, with 17 bases between the two ends. The CDR3 is 14 amino acids. CDR1 is MNHEY, CDR2 SMNVEV, per germline (reference sequence).